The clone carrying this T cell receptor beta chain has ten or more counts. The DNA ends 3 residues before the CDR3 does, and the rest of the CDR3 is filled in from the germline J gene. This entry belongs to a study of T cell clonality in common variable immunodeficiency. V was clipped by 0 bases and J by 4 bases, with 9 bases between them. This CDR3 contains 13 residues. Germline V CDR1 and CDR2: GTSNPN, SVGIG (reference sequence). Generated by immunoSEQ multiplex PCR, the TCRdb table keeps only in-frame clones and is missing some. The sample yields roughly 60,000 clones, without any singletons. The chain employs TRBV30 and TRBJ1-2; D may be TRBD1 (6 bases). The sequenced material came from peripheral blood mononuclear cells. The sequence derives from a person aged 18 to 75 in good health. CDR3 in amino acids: CAWSVQGVYGYTF. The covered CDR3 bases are TGTGCCTGGAGTGTACAGGGAGTCTATGGC.